This entry features one TCR beta chain sequence. The target antigen is unknown. The data were taken from a study of blood T cells in healthy people across ages. V was cut by 4 bases and J by 8 bases, with 11 bases left in between. This CDR3 comprises 13 residues. Study results and limitations: Strongly correlated with naive T cell percentage was TCR beta diversity.

The second PCR ran about 6 to 12 cycles with a sample-barcoded 5' primer and J-beta primers. Each cDNA molecule received a tag from a template-switch adaptor that had 12 random nucleotides. TCRdb redid the calling of the 5' RACE reads with MiXCR, one entry per CDR3 protein. The data show 1.5 million to 2 million distinct CDR3 sequences, with around half seen just once and less than 2.5% held by the top ten. V is TRBV12-3 or TRBV12-4 and J is TRBJ2-2; D remains unclear. This clonotype originated in a woman aged 40 to 49 in good health. The sequenced sample was blood. CDR3 coding DNA: TGTGCCAGCAGTTCCAAAGGGTCAGGGGAGCTGTTTTTT. As protein: CASSSKGSGELFF.